This T cell receptor beta chain appears in the sequencing data of a study of blood T cell repertoires in COVID-19. The table came from immunoSEQ multiplex PCR; TCRdb's copy has only in-frame clones and leaves some out. Found here are approximately 150,000 clones, about four fifths of them singletons; the top ten hold approximately 2%. Germline-derived CDR1 and CDR2 are LNHNV and YYDKDF (reference sequence). The V segment lost 5 bases and the J segment 0 bases; nucleotides outside the gene matches: 5. The CDR3 extends over 15 amino acids. The specimen was peripheral blood. The sequence came from a woman over 75 with acute or convalescent COVID-19. The chain couples TRBV15 to TRBJ1-1, with 8 positions matching TRBD1. The CDR3 region has the DNA TGTGCCACCAGCGCCGGACAGGGATTGAACACTGAAGCTTTCTTT. Amino acids: CATSAGQGLNTEAFF. The whole variable domain, remainder taken from reference TRBV15 and TRBJ1-1, is DAMVIQNPRYQVTQFGKPVTLSCSQTLNHNVMYWYQQKSSQAPKLLFHYYDKDFNNEADTPDNFQSRRPNTSFCFLDIRSPGLGDTAMYLCATSAGQGLNTEAFFGQGTRLTVV.